This T cell receptor (beta chain) comes out of a study of long-term antiretroviral therapy in people with HIV. Points from the study as a whole: HIV repertoires had narrower CDR3 length ranges than controls. Patients on ART gained diversity, which nonetheless stayed below transplant donor controls.

At survey level, the immunoSEQ assay was run in its v3.0 version. Sequencing aimed at about 35,000-55,000 T-cell genomes per sample. Clones were sequenced by immunoSEQ multiplex PCR, and TCRdb holds only the in-frame ones, with some missing. The sample yields about 48,000 clones, about 81% seen once. Worth noting for this clone: What it binds is not known.

This CDR3 region has 16 residues. Germline V CDR1 and CDR2: SGHTA, FQGNSA. V was clipped by 6 bases and J by 5 bases; unmatched bases: 7. This chain uses TRBV7-2 with TRBJ2-2; TRBD2 matches at 12 bases. The receptor was derived from a woman younger than 35 with HIV. Sequences were derived from unsorted PBMCs, sampled 0.8 years after starting antiretroviral therapy. The CDR3 region has the DNA TGTGCCAGCAGTTCGACTAGCGGGAGAGGGACCGGGGAGCTGTTTTTT. Protein product: CASSSTSGRGTGELFF.